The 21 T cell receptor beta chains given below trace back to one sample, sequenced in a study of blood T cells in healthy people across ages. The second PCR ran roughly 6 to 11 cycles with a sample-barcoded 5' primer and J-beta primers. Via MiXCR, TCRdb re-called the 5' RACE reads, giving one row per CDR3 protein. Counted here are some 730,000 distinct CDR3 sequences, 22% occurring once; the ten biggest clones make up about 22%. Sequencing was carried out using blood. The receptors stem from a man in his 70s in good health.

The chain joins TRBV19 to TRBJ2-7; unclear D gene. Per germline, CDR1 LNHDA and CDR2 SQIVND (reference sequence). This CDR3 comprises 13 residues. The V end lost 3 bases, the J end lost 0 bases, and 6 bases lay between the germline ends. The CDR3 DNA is TGTGCCAGTAGTATTGGGGACTCCTACGAGCAGTACGTC. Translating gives CASSIGDSYEQYV.

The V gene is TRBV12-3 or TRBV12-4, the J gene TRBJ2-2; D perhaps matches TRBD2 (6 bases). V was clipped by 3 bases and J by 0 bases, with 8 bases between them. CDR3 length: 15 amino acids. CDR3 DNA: TGTGCCAGCAGTTTCGGGAGATCGAACACCGGGGAGCTGTTTTTT. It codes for CASSFGRSNTGELFF.

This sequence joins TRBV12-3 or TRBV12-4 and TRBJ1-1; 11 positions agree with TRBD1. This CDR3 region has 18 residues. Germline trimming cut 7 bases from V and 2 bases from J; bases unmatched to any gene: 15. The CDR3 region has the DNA TGTGCCAGCAAGTTCCTACCCGGGACAGGGGGAAGAAACACTGAAGCTTTCTTT. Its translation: CASKFLPGTGGRNTEAFF.

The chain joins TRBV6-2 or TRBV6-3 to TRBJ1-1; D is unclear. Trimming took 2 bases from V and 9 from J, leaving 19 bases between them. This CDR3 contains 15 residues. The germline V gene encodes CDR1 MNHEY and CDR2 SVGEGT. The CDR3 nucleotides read TGTGCCAGCAGTTACCTACAGACCACTGAAACCAAAGCTTTCTTT. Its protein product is CASSYLQTTETKAFF.

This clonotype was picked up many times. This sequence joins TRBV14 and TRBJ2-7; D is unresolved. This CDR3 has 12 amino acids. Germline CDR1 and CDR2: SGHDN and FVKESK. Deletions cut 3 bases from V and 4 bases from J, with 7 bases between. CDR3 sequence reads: CASSQSRYEQYF. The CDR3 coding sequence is TGTGCCAGCAGCCAGTCCCGATACGAGCAGTACTTC.

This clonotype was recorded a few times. The DNA for the CDR3 is TGCAGTGCTAGAAATGCGGCAGACCAGGGCTATGGCTACACCTTC. This gives the protein CSARNAADQGYGYTF. V and J are TRBV20-1 and TRBJ1-2; possibly TRBD1 for D (5 bases). V was trimmed by 2 bases and J by 4 bases, leaving 17 bases between them. The germline gives CDR1 DFQATT, CDR2 SNEGSKA (reference sequence). The CDR3 has 15 amino acids.

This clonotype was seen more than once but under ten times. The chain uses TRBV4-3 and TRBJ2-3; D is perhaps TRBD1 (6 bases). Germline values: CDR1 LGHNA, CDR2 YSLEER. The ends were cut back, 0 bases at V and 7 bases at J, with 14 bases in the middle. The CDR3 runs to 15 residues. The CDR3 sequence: CASSQEWGTWNTQYF. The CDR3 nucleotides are TGCGCCAGCAGCCAAGAATGGGGGACATGGAATACGCAGTATTTT.

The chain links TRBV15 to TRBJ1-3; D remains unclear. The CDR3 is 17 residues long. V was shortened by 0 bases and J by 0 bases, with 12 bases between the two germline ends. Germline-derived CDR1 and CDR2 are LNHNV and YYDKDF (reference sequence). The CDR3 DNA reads TGTGCCACCAGCAGAGATTATGGCGGCAACTCTGGAAACACCATATATTTT. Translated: CATSRDYGGNSGNTIYF. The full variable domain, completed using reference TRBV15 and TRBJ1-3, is DAMVIQNPRYQVTQFGKPVTLSCSQTLNHNVMYWYQQKSSQAPKLLFHYYDKDFNNEADTPDNFQSRRPNTSFCFLDIRSPGLGDTAMYLCATSRDYGGNSGNTIYFGEGSWLTVV.

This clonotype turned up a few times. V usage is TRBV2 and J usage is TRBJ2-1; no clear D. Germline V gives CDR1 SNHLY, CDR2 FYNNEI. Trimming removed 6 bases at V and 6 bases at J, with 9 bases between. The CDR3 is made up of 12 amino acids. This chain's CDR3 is CASRAYTNEQFF. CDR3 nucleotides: TGTGCCAGCAGGGCATACACCAATGAGCAGTTCTTC. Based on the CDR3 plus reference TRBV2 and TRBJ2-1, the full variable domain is EPEVTQTPSHQVTQMGQEVILRCVPISNHLYFYWYRQILGQKVEFLVSFYNNEISEKSEIFDDQFSVERPDGSNFTLKIRSTKLEDSAMYFCASRAYTNEQFFGPGTRLTVL.

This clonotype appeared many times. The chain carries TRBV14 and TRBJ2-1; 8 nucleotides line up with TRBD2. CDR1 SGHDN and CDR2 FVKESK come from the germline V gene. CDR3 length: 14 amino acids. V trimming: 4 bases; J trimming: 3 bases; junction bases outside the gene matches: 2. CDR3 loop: CASSPGLVYNEQFF. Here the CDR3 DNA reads TGTGCCAGCAGCCCGGGACTAGTCTACAATGAGCAGTTCTTC.

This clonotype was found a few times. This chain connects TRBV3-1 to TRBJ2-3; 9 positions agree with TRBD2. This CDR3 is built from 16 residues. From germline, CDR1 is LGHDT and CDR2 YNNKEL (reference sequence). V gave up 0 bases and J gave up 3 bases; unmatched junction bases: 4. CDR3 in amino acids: CASSQEGSGGTDTQYF. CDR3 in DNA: TGTGCCAGCAGCCAAGAGGGAAGCGGGGGGACAGATACGCAGTATTTT.

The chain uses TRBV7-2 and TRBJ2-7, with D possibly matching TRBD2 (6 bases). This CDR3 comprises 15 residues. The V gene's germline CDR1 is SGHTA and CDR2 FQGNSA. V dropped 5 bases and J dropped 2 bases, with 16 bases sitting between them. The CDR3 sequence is CASSTKKLATYEQYF. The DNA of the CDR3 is TGTGCCAGCAGCACCAAGAAACTAGCAACCTACGAGCAGTACTTC.

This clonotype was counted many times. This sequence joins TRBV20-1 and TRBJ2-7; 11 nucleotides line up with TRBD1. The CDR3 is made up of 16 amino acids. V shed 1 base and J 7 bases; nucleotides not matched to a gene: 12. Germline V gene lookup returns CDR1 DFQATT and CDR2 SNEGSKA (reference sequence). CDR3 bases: TGCAGTGCTAGAGGATTCCCCGGGACAGGGGGTCAAGAGCAGTACTTC. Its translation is CSARGFPGTGGQEQYF.

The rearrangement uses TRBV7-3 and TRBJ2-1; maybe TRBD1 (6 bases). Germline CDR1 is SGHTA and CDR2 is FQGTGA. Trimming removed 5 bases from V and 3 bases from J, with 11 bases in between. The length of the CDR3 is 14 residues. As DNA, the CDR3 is TGTGCCAGCAGCGCACAGGGAAACTACAATGAGCAGTTCTTC. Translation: CASSAQGNYNEQFF.

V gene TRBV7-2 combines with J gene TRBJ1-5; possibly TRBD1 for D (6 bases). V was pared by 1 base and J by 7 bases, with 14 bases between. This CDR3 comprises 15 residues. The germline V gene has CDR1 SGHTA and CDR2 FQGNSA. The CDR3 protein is CASSLVGGLSQPQHF. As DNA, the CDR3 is TGTGCCAGCAGCTTAGTAGGGGGGTTGAGCCAGCCCCAGCATTTT. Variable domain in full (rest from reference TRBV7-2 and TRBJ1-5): GAGVSQSPSNKVTEKGKDVELRCDPISGHTALYWYRQSLGQGLEFLIYFQGNSAPDKSGLPSDRFSAERTGGSVSTLTIQRTQQEDSAVYLCASSLVGGLSQPQHFGDGTRLSIL.

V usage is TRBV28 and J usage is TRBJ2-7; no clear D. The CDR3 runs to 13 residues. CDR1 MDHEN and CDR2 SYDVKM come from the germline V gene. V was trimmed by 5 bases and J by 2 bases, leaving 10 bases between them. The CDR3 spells CASSTRGPYEQYV. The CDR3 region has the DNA TGTGCCAGCAGTACCCGAGGACCCTACGAGCAGTACGTC.

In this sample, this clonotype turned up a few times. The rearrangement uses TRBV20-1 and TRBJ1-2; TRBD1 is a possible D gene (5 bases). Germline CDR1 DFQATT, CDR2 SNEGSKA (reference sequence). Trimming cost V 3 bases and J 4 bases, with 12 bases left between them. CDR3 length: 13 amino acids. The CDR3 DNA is TGCAGTGCTAGGTCTGGAGGGGTCTATGGCTACACCTTC. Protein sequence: CSARSGGVYGYTF.

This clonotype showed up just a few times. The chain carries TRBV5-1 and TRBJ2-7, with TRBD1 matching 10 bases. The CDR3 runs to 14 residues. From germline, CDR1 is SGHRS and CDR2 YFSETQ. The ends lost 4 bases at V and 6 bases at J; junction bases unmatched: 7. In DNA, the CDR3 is TGCGCCAGCAGCGCGGACAGGGGGAAAGGCGAGCAGTACTTC. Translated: CASSADRGKGEQYF. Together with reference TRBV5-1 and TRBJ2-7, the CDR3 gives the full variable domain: KAGVTQTPRYLIKTRGQQVTLSCSPISGHRSVSWYQQTPGQGLQFLFEYFSETQRNKGNFPGRFSGRQFSNSRSEMNVSTLELGDSALYLCASSADRGKGEQYFGPGTRLTVT.

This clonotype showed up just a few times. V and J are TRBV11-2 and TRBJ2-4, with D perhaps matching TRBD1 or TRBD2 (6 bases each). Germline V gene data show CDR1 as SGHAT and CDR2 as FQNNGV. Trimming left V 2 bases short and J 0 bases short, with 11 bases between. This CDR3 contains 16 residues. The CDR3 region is CASSLRGALAKNIQYF. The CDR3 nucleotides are TGTGCCAGCAGCTTAAGGGGGGCCCTAGCCAAAAACATTCAGTACTTC.

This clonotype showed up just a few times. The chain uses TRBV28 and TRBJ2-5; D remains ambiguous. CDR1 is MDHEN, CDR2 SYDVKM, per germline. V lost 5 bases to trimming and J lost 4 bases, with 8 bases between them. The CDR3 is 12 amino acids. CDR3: CASSPPLETQYF. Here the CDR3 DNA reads TGTGCCAGCAGTCCCCCTCTAGAGACCCAGTACTTC.

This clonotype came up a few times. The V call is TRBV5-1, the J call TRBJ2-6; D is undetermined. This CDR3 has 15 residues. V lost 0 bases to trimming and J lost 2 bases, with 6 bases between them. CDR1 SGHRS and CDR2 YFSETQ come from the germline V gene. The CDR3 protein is CASSLVGAGANVLTF. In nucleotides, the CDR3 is TGCGCCAGCAGCTTGGTTGGGGCTGGGGCCAACGTCCTGACTTTC.